Shown below are 15 T cell receptor beta chains from a single sample sequenced in a study of T cells in Graves' hyperthyroidism and ophthalmopathy. Regions amplified from RNA transcripts were the TCR beta CDR3 regions. Researchers ran a first-round RT-PCR on the TCR CDR3 using the HTBI primer set. Via MiXCR, TCRdb re-called the multiplex PCR reads, giving one row per CDR3 protein. The table has about 350,000 distinct CDR3 sequences, less than 20% seen once. Sequenced material: blood. The source of these receptors is a woman aged 40 to 50 with Graves' ophthalmopathy.

V is TRBV12-3 or TRBV12-4 and J is TRBJ1-5; no clear D gene. The length of the CDR3 is 17 residues. The V end was cut by 1 base, the J end by 4 bases, with 17 bases between. The CDR3 region is CASSLGLGGQANQPQHF. Here the CDR3 DNA reads TGTGCCAGCAGTTTAGGTCTCGGCGGGCAGGCTAATCAGCCCCAGCATTTT.

The sample holds a few counts of this clonotype. A much larger clone differs by one base, so this may be a read error. The gene calls are TRBV20-1 and TRBJ2-2; 7 positions match TRBD1. Germline-derived CDR1 and CDR2 are DFQATT and SNEGSKA (reference sequence). V was clipped by 1 base and J by 6 bases; unmatched bases: 8. The CDR3 is 15 amino acids. The DNA of the CDR3 is TGCAGTGCTAGAGCCCTTACAGGGGACGCCGGGGAGCTGTTTTTT. Encoded protein: CSARALTGDAGELFF.

This clonotype has a count of ten or more. The rearrangement joins TRBV28 to TRBJ2-7; D gene unclear. The CDR3 totals 12 residues. Trimming removed 6 bases at V and 4 bases at J, with 10 bases between. Germline CDR1 reads MDHEN; CDR2 reads SYDVKM. This CDR3 reads CASRGRVYEQYF. DNA for the CDR3: TGTGCCAGCAGGGGTCGGGTATACGAGCAGTACTTC.

This clonotype was found many times. This chain uses TRBV11-2 with TRBJ2-5; 7 bases are a match to TRBD1. This CDR3 region has 14 residues. Germline-derived CDR1 and CDR2 are SGHAT and FQNNGV. Trimming took 5 bases from V and 1 from J; bases not matched to a gene: 4. CDR3 amino acids: CASSHAGGQETQYF. DNA of the CDR3: TGTGCCAGCAGCCATGCAGGGGGCCAAGAGACCCAGTACTTC.

Only one count was recorded for this clonotype. The CDR3 DNA follows: TGCAGCGGCCTGGAGGACGGGAACACTGAAGCTTTCTTT. This gives the protein CSGLEDGNTEAFF. The chain has TRBV29-1 and TRBJ1-1, with D uncertain. The CDR3 runs to 13 residues. V gave up 7 bases and J gave up 1 base, with 13 bases separating them. CDR1 and CDR2 from the germline V gene are SQVTM and ANQGSEA.

This clonotype was seen repeatedly, ten times or more. The chain is built from TRBV12-3 or TRBV12-4 and TRBJ1-5; D not certain. This CDR3 is built from 12 residues. V was pared by 7 bases and J by 4 bases, with 8 bases between. CDR3 nucleotides: TGTGCCAGCACAGACGGTAATCAGCCCCAGCATTTT. Protein sequence: CASTDGNQPQHF.

This clonotype was seen ten or more times. The chain recombines TRBV9 with TRBJ2-2; 9 positions agree with TRBD1. Per germline, CDR1 SGDLS and CDR2 YYNGEE. CDR3 length: 18 amino acids. The V gene end was trimmed by 4 bases and the J gene end by 0 bases; junction bases not matched to a gene: 10. The DNA of the CDR3 is TGTGCCAGCAGCTTACGGGACAGGGCCCAAGCGAACACCGGGGAGCTGTTTTTT. It codes for CASSLRDRAQANTGELFF.

For this clonotype: Germline is not matched at one junction end, which may reflect a read error. The V gene is TRBV6-5, the J gene TRBJ2-7; D unresolved. The CDR3 consists of 12 residues. In germline, CDR1 is MNHEY, CDR2 SVGAGI. The CDR3 DNA follows: TGTGCCAGAAGTTACTACTTTGCCGAGCAGTACTTC. The encoded protein is CARSYYFAEQYF.

The sample holds many counts of this clonotype. J is TRBJ1-5 and V is TRBV7-2; no reliable D call. CDR3 length equals 13 residues. Germline V gene data show CDR1 as SGHTA and CDR2 as FQGNSA. Between the trimmed V and J ends, which lost 1 base and 6 bases, there was a span of 7 bases. In DNA form, the CDR3 reads TGTGCCAGCAGCTTAGGGTTGAGTCAGCCCCAGCATTTT. Protein sequence: CASSLGLSQPQHF.

The V call is TRBV6-2 or TRBV6-3, the J call TRBJ1-1; D might be TRBD1 (5 bases). V lost 5 bases and J lost 5, with 18 bases in between. This CDR3 has 15 residues. Germline-derived CDR1 and CDR2 are MNHEY and SVGEGT. The CDR3 sequence is CASSTPGGGRTEAFF. DNA for the CDR3: TGTGCCAGCAGTACCCCTGGGGGGGGAAGGACTGAAGCTTTCTTT.

This clonotype was detected a few times. This rearrangement joins TRBV6-1 to TRBJ1-2; 8 nucleotides agree with TRBD1. Per germline, CDR1 MNHNS and CDR2 SASEGT. This CDR3 has 14 residues. After removal of 5 bases from V and 2 bases from J, the junction contained 4 bases not matched to a gene. In nucleotides, the CDR3 is TGTGCCAGCAGTAAACGGACAGGGAACTATGGCTACACCTTC. Its translation is CASSKRTGNYGYTF.

In its sample, this clonotype was seen many times. The rearrangement links TRBV28 to TRBJ1-5, with D uncertain. The V gene's germline CDR1 is MDHEN and CDR2 SYDVKM. Trimming stripped 4 bases from V and 2 bases from J, with 12 bases between. The CDR3 extends over 15 amino acids. Here the CDR3 reads CASSSHSKGNQPQHF. The CDR3 DNA reads as TGTGCCAGCAGTTCCCACAGTAAGGGCAATCAGCCCCAGCATTTT.

A few counts support this clonotype. The chain uses TRBV27 and TRBJ2-2; 9 positions agree with TRBD2. Trimming removed 7 bases from V and 6 bases from J; junction bases left unmatched: 12. The CDR3 extends over 16 amino acids. The germline V gene has CDR1 MNHEY and CDR2 SMNVEV (reference sequence). CDR3 in DNA: TGTGCCAGCACCCCCCCCAGCGGGAGGTTTGCCGGGGAGCTGTTTTTT. Its protein product is CASTPPSGRFAGELFF.

This clonotype was counted at least ten times. The gene calls are TRBV20-1 and TRBJ1-2; unclear D gene. CDR1 and CDR2 from the germline V gene are DFQATT and SNEGSKA (reference sequence). CDR3 length: 9 amino acids. V lost 8 bases and J lost 5, with 6 bases in between. CDR3 loop: CSPQYGYTF. As DNA, the CDR3 is TGCAGTCCCCAATATGGCTACACCTTC.

This clonotype was found many times. The chain couples TRBV19 to TRBJ2-7; the D gene is possibly TRBD2 (6 bases). V lost 1 base, J lost 3 bases, and 13 bases lay in between. The CDR3 contains 15 residues. From germline, CDR1 is LNHDA and CDR2 SQIVND (reference sequence). Here the CDR3 DNA reads TGTGCCAGTAGTATAGGGGACTCACACCTCTACGAGCAGTACTTC. Its protein is CASSIGDSHLYEQYF.